This TCR beta chain derives from a study of blood T cell repertoires in COVID-19. TCRdb's copy holds only in-frame clones and misses some; the assay was immunoSEQ multiplex PCR. Seen here are approximately 210,000 clones, 75% to 85% observed once, and the top ten hold around 4.7%. Source material: PBMCs or T cells enriched from blood (not recorded which). The TCR was taken from a man aged 25-40 years with acute COVID-19.

CDR3 in amino acids: CASSSLAGNTGELFF. The CDR3 region has the DNA TGCGCCAGCAGCTCACTAGCGGGAAACACCGGGGAGCTGTTTTTT. The rearrangement joins TRBV5-1 to TRBJ2-2, with TRBD2 matching 10 bases. Germline CDR1 SGHRS, CDR2 YFSETQ. Trimming took 3 bases from V and 2 from J; bases not matched to a gene: 1. The CDR3 contains 15 residues.